The 32 T cell receptor beta chains presented below share a single source sample, sequenced in a study of vaccination effects on CD4 cells after COVID-19. Their antigens are not known. Sequenced by immunoSEQ multiplex PCR; TCRdb stores in-frame clones only, minus some. The repertoire consists of 65,000 to 80,000 clones, with approximately 80% occurring once and the leading ten covering under 2.5%. The culture ran for less than 12 days, and then CD4+ T cells were isolated. The sample consisted of CD4+ T cells from PBMCs cultured without peptide, taken before COVID-19 vaccination. The receptors stem from a human donor who received a COVID-19 vaccine.

The chain carries TRBV6-6 and TRBJ2-2; 7 bases match TRBD1. The germline V gene encodes CDR1 MNHNY and CDR2 SVGAGI (reference sequence). The V and J ends lost 7 bases and 2 bases, in that order; junction bases with no gene match: 4. The CDR3 has 14 amino acids. The CDR3 reads CASKWDRNTGELFF. The CDR3 DNA is TGTGCCAGCAAATGGGACAGAAACACCGGGGAGCTGTTTTTT.

V is TRBV29-1 and J is TRBJ1-3; no definite D call. In germline, CDR1 is SQVTM, CDR2 ANQGSEA. V was trimmed by 1 base and J by 0 bases, leaving 7 bases between them. The CDR3 sequence is 14 residues long. This chain's CDR3 is CSVEVGYSGNTIYF. The DNA for the CDR3 is TGCAGCGTTGAAGTGGGCTACTCTGGAAACACCATATATTTT.

V is TRBV4-1 and J is TRBJ1-3; D unclear. The germline V gene has CDR1 MGHRA and CDR2 YSYEKL. CDR3 length: 14 amino acids. V was pared by 5 bases and J by 2 bases, with 10 bases between. The CDR3 bases are TGCGCCAGCAGCAGCCCAGGCACTGGAAACACCATATATTTT. Translated: CASSSPGTGNTIYF.

J is TRBJ1-6 and V is TRBV9; the D is unclear. The V and J ends lost 3 bases and 7 bases respectively, with 11 bases between them. The CDR3 runs 14 residues. Germline V gene lookup returns CDR1 SGDLS and CDR2 YYNGEE. The CDR3 region has the DNA TGTGCCAGCAGCGCCCGTAAGGGAAATTCACCCCTCCACTTT. It is translated as CASSARKGNSPLHF. The variable domain in full, completed from reference TRBV9 and TRBJ1-6, reads DSGVTQTPKHLITATGQRVTLRCSPRSGDLSVYWYQQSLDQGLQFLIQYYNGEERAKGNILERFSAQQFPDLHSELNLSSLELGDSALYFCASSARKGNSPLHFGNGTRLTVT.

This rearrangement joins TRBV9 to TRBJ2-3; D is unclear. V lost 3 bases to trimming and J lost 2 bases, with 13 bases between them. The CDR3 spans 15 residues. Per germline, CDR1 SGDLS and CDR2 YYNGEE. The CDR3 sequence: CASSAIAGATDTQYF. The DNA for the CDR3 is TGTGCCAGCAGCGCCATAGCTGGCGCCACAGATACGCAGTATTTT.

V and J are TRBV7-3 and TRBJ2-3, with TRBD1 identical over 7 bases. The J segment lost 4 bases and the V segment lost 4 bases, leaving 5 bases of the junction unmatched. This CDR3 region has 14 residues. Germline CDR1 is SGHTA and CDR2 is FQGTGA. CDR3 coding DNA: TGTGCCAGCAGCTCTCGACAGGGAGCAGATACGCAGTATTTT. Its protein product is CASSSRQGADTQYF.

This rearrangement joins TRBV29-1 to TRBJ2-1; D is perhaps TRBD1 (5 bases). The CDR3 spans 11 residues. Per germline, CDR1 SQVTM and CDR2 ANQGSEA. Trimming cost V 5 bases and J 9 bases, with 11 bases left between them. DNA for the CDR3: TGCAGCGTTTCCAGGGTGCGTGAGCAGTTCTTC. Translating gives CSVSRVREQFF.

V and J are TRBV6-5 and TRBJ1-1; no reliable D call. The length of the CDR3 is 13 residues. V gave up 5 bases and J gave up 0 bases, with 7 bases separating them. Per germline, CDR1 MNHEY and CDR2 SVGAGI. The CDR3 here is CASSLQMNTEAFF. Written as DNA, the CDR3 is TGTGCCAGCAGTCTCCAAATGAACACTGAAGCTTTCTTT.

The chain combines TRBV6-6 with TRBJ1-5; D gene ambiguous. The germline V gene has CDR1 MNHNY and CDR2 SVGAGI (reference sequence). Trimming stripped 6 bases from V and 0 bases from J, with 6 bases between. CDR3 size: 13 residues. For the CDR3, the DNA is TGTGCCAGCAGGGGTTATAGCAATCAGCCCCAGCATTTT. It specifies CASRGYSNQPQHF.

J is TRBJ2-3 and V is TRBV7-2, with TRBD1 matching 10 bases. The CDR3 consists of 16 residues. Germline V CDR1 and CDR2: SGHTA, FQGNSA. V lost 0 bases and J lost 5; bases outside the gene matches: 5. The DNA of the CDR3 is TGTGCCAGCAGCTTAGCCGGGACAGGGGCTGGAGATACGCAGTATTTT. Amino acid sequence: CASSLAGTGAGDTQYF.

This clone was counted once. This sequence joins TRBV5-6 and TRBJ1-1, with D unclear. Trimming left V 0 bases short and J 7 bases short, with 10 bases between. This CDR3 is 13 amino acids long. Looked up from germline, CDR1 is SGHDT and CDR2 is YYEEEE. CDR3 coding DNA: TGTGCCAGCAGCTTGGCCGCATCAGATGAAGCTTTCTTT. Translating gives CASSLAASDEAFF.

This chain uses TRBV12-3 or TRBV12-4 with TRBJ2-5; D is uncertain. Trimming took off 6 bases at V and 1 base at J, with 9 bases between the two ends. The CDR3 runs 13 residues. The CDR3 loop reads CASRRGLQETQYF. CDR3 nucleotides: TGTGCCAGCAGGCGCGGCCTCCAAGAGACCCAGTACTTC.

The chain combines TRBV12-3 or TRBV12-4 with TRBJ1-2; no definite D call. This CDR3 contains 13 residues. V dropped 3 bases and J dropped 4 bases, with 9 bases sitting between them. The CDR3 is CASSFLVGYGYTF. CDR3 nucleotide sequence: TGTGCCAGCAGTTTTTTGGTCGGCTATGGCTACACCTTC.

J is TRBJ2-5 and V is TRBV30, with D possibly matching TRBD2 (7 bases). The CDR3 consists of 13 residues. The germline V gene has CDR1 GTSNPN and CDR2 SVGIG (reference sequence). Trimming cost V 4 bases and J 5 bases, with 14 bases left between them. In DNA form, the CDR3 reads TGTGCCTGGACCGGGGGGCAGGGGGAGACCCAGTACTTC. Translated: CAWTGGQGETQYF.

V gene TRBV6-5 combines with J gene TRBJ2-5; 8 nucleotides line up with TRBD2. The V gene end was trimmed by 8 bases and the J gene end by 3 bases; junction bases not matched to a gene: 11. The germline V gene has CDR1 MNHEY and CDR2 SVGAGI. CDR3 length equals 15 residues. The CDR3 nucleotides read TGTGCCAGCCAGAGAACGGGGGGGGCTGAAGAGACCCAGTACTTC. This sequence encodes CASQRTGGAEETQYF.

This chain joins TRBV30 and TRBJ1-6; D perhaps matches TRBD1 (5 bases). The CDR3 length is 13 residues. The germline CDR1 and CDR2 sequences are GTSNPN and SVGIG (reference sequence). V shed 1 base and J shed 7 bases, with 8 bases lying between them. The CDR3 DNA is TGTGCCTGGAGTGACAGGAGGAATTCACCCCTCCACTTT. The encoded protein is CAWSDRRNSPLHF.

This rearrangement joins TRBV5-8 to TRBJ2-3; weak D call: TRBD2 (7 bases). Germline assignment: CDR1 SGHTS and CDR2 YDEGEE. With 7 bases removed from V and 0 bases from J, the gap between germline ends came to 27 bases. The CDR3 loop spans 19 amino acids. The CDR3 DNA is TGTGCCAGCCCTGTTATATACGGCGGGGGCGATCCTAGCACAGATACGCAGTATTTT. Translated, it gives CASPVIYGGGDPSTDTQYF.

The rearrangement uses TRBV19 and TRBJ2-7; 7 bases fit TRBD1. CDR1 and CDR2 (germline): LNHDA, SQIVND (reference sequence). The J segment lost 4 bases and the V segment lost 6 bases, leaving 12 bases of the junction unmatched. CDR3 length equals 15 residues. CDR3 sequence: CASSTDRDSAYEQYV. CDR3 bases: TGTGCCAGTAGCACTGACCGGGACAGCGCTTACGAGCAGTACGTC.

V is TRBV5-1 and J is TRBJ2-3; a possible D gene is TRBD1 (5 bases). This CDR3 has 19 residues. The V gene lost 2 bases and the J gene lost 9 bases, with 31 bases spanning the gap. Germline values: CDR1 SGHRS, CDR2 YFSETQ. The CDR3 protein is CASSFLNLAGYASKETQYF. CDR3 coding DNA: TGCGCCAGCAGCTTCTTAAATTTGGCAGGGTATGCGTCCAAGGAGACGCAGTATTTT.

The chain employs TRBV7-9 and TRBJ2-7, with D possibly matching TRBD1 (6 bases). Germline lookup yields CDR1 SEHNR and CDR2 FQNEAQ (reference sequence). Trimming stripped 1 base from V and 5 bases from J, with 15 bases between. The CDR3 spans 15 residues. As DNA, the CDR3 is TGTGCCAGCAGCTTAGAAGGGTTCAGGGGCGACGAGCAGTACGTC. It specifies CASSLEGFRGDEQYV.

The chain employs TRBV6-5 and TRBJ2-5; 9 bases agree with TRBD1. The germline gives CDR1 MNHEY, CDR2 SVGAGI. J was trimmed by 10 bases and V by 6 bases; bases with no gene match: 12. The CDR3 is made up of 14 amino acids. CDR3 in DNA: TGTGCCAGCAGGACAGACAGGGGGGATAGGGGCCAGTACTTC. Its protein product is CASRTDRGDRGQYF.

The sample holds a few counts of this clone. This rearrangement joins TRBV5-1 to TRBJ1-1; tentative D call: TRBD1 (5 bases). This CDR3 comprises 17 residues. Trimming shortened V by 1 base and J by 0 bases, and 16 bases separated the two germline ends. Germline CDR1 and CDR2: SGHRS and YFSETQ. The CDR3 protein is CASSLNSQGLMNTEAFF. In nucleotides, the CDR3 is TGCGCCAGCAGCTTGAATAGCCAGGGACTGATGAACACTGAAGCTTTCTTT.

For the CDR3, the DNA is TGTGCCAGCAGTACCAGTGGGAGCCTCGAAGCTTTCTTT. It translates to CASSTSGSLEAFF. The rearrangement uses TRBV6-5 and TRBJ1-1; D uncertain. The CDR3 runs 13 residues. The germline V gene encodes CDR1 MNHEY and CDR2 SVGAGI. The V end was cut by 5 bases, the J end by 8 bases, with 15 bases between.

The V gene is TRBV18, the J gene TRBJ1-2; 9 nucleotides line up with TRBD1. The CDR3 has 17 amino acids. Germline CDR1 is KGHSH and CDR2 is LQKENI. V lost 2 bases to trimming and J lost 14 bases; unmatched junction nucleotides: 21. The DNA for the CDR3 is TGTGCCAGCTCACCAATTACAACGGGACAGGGCCACCCACCGGGAACCTTC. Its translation: CASSPITTGQGHPPGTF. Using reference TRBV18 and TRBJ1-2 for the parts outside the CDR3, the full variable domain is NAGVMQNPRHLVRRRGQEARLRCSPMKGHSHVYWYRQLPEEGLKFMVYLQKENIIDESGMPKERFSAEFPKEGPSILRIQQVVRGDSAAYFCASSPITTGQGHPPGTFGSGTRLTVV.

The chain uses TRBV24-1 and TRBJ2-4, with D perhaps assigned TRBD1 or TRBD2 (5 bases each). Germline V gene sequence: CDR1 KGHDR, CDR2 SFDVKD. The CDR3 is 12 amino acids. Trimming took off 4 bases at V and 7 bases at J, with 7 bases between the two ends. The CDR3: CATSEGTNIQYF. CDR3 in DNA: TGTGCCACCAGTGAAGGGACCAACATTCAGTACTTC.

The rearrangement uses TRBV5-6 and TRBJ1-5; D ambiguous. Per the germline V gene, CDR1 is SGHDT and CDR2 is YYEEEE. Trimming took 0 bases from V and 6 from J, leaving 7 bases between them. The CDR3 runs 13 residues. Written as DNA, the CDR3 is TGTGCCAGCAGCTTGGACCAATCTCAGCCCCAGCATTTT. Translating gives CASSLDQSQPQHF.

This chain connects TRBV29-1 to TRBJ2-3; D is perhaps TRBD2 (5 bases). Germline CDR1 SQVTM, CDR2 ANQGSEA. V lost 7 bases to trimming and J lost 3 bases, with 14 bases between them. This CDR3 comprises 13 residues. The CDR3 sequence: CSESGYATDTQYF. In DNA, the CDR3 is TGCAGCGAGTCGGGATATGCGACAGATACGCAGTATTTT.

This clone was seen more than once but under ten times. The chain employs TRBV5-4 and TRBJ1-2; TRBD1 aligns across 8 bases. V shed 2 bases, J shed 7 bases, and the junction held 13 bases outside the gene matches. CDR3 length equals 16 residues. CDR1 and CDR2 from the germline V gene are SGHNT and YYREEE (reference sequence). In DNA form, the CDR3 reads TGTGCCAGCAGCTTTTTGACAGGGGTCGGAGGGGGTGGCTACACCTTC. It encodes CASSFLTGVGGGGYTF.

The chain is built from TRBV5-1 and TRBJ1-4, with a tentative D call TRBD1 (6 bases). CDR3 length: 16 residues. Germline CDR1 is SGHRS and CDR2 is YFSETQ. V gave up 0 bases and J gave up 8 bases, with 17 bases separating them. The CDR3 DNA follows: TGCGCCAGCAGCTTGGACCCAGGGACATCTGGGGAAAAACTGTTTTTT. Its protein product is CASSLDPGTSGEKLFF.

The V gene is TRBV2, the J gene TRBJ2-1; 11 positions agree with TRBD2. The CDR3 has 15 amino acids. Trimming removed 6 bases from V and 4 bases from J; junction bases left unmatched: 5. Germline CDR1 reads SNHLY; CDR2 reads FYNNEI. The CDR3 reads CASSRLAGSYNEQFF. The DNA of the CDR3 is TGTGCCAGCAGCAGACTAGCGGGGTCGTACAATGAGCAGTTCTTC.

This clone is termed medium-sized. The chain employs TRBV2 and TRBJ1-5; D is unresolved. CDR3 length: 12 residues. Germline lookup yields CDR1 SNHLY and CDR2 FYNNEI. Deletions cut 8 bases from V and 4 bases from J, with 9 bases between. CDR3 sequence (DNA): TGTGCCAGCGCACGGGGAAATCAGCCCCAGCATTTT. It codes for CASARGNQPQHF.

This chain uses TRBV11-2 with TRBJ2-1; D perhaps matches TRBD2 (6 bases). The V and J ends lost 3 bases and 6 bases respectively, with 12 bases between them. CDR1 is SGHAT, CDR2 FQNNGV, per germline. The CDR3 has 14 residues. CDR3 in DNA: TGTGCCAGCAGCTTCGGAGGGGTTGGCAATGAGCAGTTCTTC. Translating gives CASSFGGVGNEQFF.